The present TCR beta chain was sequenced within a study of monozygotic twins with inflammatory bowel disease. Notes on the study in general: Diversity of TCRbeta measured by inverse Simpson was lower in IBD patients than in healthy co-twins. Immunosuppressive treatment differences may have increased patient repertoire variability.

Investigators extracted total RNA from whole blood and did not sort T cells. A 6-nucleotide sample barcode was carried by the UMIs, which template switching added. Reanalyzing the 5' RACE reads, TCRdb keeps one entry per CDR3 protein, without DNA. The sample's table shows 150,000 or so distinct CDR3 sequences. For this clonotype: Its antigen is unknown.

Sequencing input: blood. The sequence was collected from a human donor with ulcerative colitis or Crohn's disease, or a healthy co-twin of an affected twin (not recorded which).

CDR3 in amino acids: CASSTGEASTDTQYF. The rearrangement uses TRBV7-6 and TRBJ2-3; TCRdb proposes TRBD1, but this gene call is untestable without DNA. The CDR3 consists of 15 residues. Per the germline V gene, CDR1 is SGHVS and CDR2 is FNYEAQ.